Listed below are T cell receptor beta chains from one sample, sequenced in a study of blood T cells in healthy people across ages. TCRdb itself ran the 5' RACE reads through MiXCR, one entry per CDR3 protein. The sample lists 750,000 or so distinct CDR3 sequences, about 25% seen once, with under 9.5% in the top ten. These same records also appear under a second study, on T cells of mothers and their children.

The sample was blood. The source of these receptors is a boy between 10 and 17 years old in good health. CDR3s include the opening cysteine and the closing phenylalanine or tryptophan. Fields, in order: V gene, J gene, clone size, D gene, CDR3 DNA, CDR3 protein. D genes are given only for firm matches. Size is stated for part of the rows, as once, few or many counts, or as a class when the clone is expanded.

v_gene: TRBV29-1; j_gene: TRBJ2-7; abundance: -; d_gene: -; CDR3nt: TGCAGCGTCGGGGACACAGGGTTCGTCGGCGAGCAGTACTTC; CDR3aa: CSVGDTGFVGEQYF
v_gene: TRBV6-2/TRBV6-3; j_gene: TRBJ2-5; abundance: -; d_gene: TRBD1; CDR3nt: TGTGCCACCGGACAGGGGGCAGAGACCCAGTACTTC; CDR3aa: CATGQGAETQYF
v_gene: TRBV7-9; j_gene: TRBJ2-5; abundance: many; d_gene: -; CDR3nt: TGTGCCAGCAGCTTAGCCAGCGACCAAGAGACCCAGTACTTC; CDR3aa: CASSLASDQETQYF
v_gene: TRBV29-1; j_gene: TRBJ2-5; abundance: few; d_gene: TRBD1; CDR3nt: TGCAGCGTGGGGGGCCAGGGGGCTCCCCCACAAGAGACCCAGTACTTC; CDR3aa: CSVGGQGAPPQETQYF
v_gene: TRBV29-1; j_gene: TRBJ2-7; abundance: -; d_gene: -; CDR3nt: TGCAGCGTTGAAGGGGGCACTTCTTCCGAGCAGTACTTC; CDR3aa: CSVEGGTSSEQYF
v_gene: TRBV7-8; j_gene: TRBJ2-1; abundance: few; d_gene: -; CDR3nt: TGTGCCAGCAGCTTAAGTGGCGGGTTCTACAATGAGCAGTTCTTC; CDR3aa: CASSLSGGFYNEQFF
v_gene: TRBV7-9; j_gene: TRBJ2-7; abundance: -; d_gene: -; CDR3nt: TGTGCCAGCAGCTTCGAGGGGGAAGTCCCCTACGAGCAGTACTTC; CDR3aa: CASSFEGEVPYEQYF
v_gene: TRBV27; j_gene: TRBJ2-1; abundance: few; d_gene: TRBD2; CDR3nt: TGTGCCAGCAGTGTACACGGACTAGCCGACAATGAGCAGTTCTTC; CDR3aa: CASSVHGLADNEQFF
v_gene: TRBV7-2; j_gene: TRBJ2-7; abundance: -; d_gene: TRBD2; CDR3nt: TGTGCCAGCAGCTTAGCGTCGTTTGCGGGAGGTCCCTACGAGCAGTACTTC; CDR3aa: CASSLASFAGGPYEQYF
v_gene: TRBV12-3/TRBV12-4; j_gene: TRBJ2-1; abundance: -; d_gene: TRBD2; CDR3nt: TGTGCCAGCAGTGTCTCGCGGGGGTCTGAGCAGTTCTTC; CDR3aa: CASSVSRGSEQFF
v_gene: TRBV28; j_gene: TRBJ2-1; abundance: few; d_gene: TRBD2; CDR3nt: TGTGCCAGCAGTTTCGTGTCTAGCGGGAGACATGAGCAGTTCTTC; CDR3aa: CASSFVSSGRHEQFF
v_gene: TRBV28; j_gene: TRBJ1-2; abundance: many; d_gene: -; CDR3nt: TGTGCCAGCAGTAGGACAGCTAACTATGGCTACACCTTC; CDR3aa: CASSRTANYGYTF
v_gene: TRBV4-2; j_gene: TRBJ2-5; abundance: -; d_gene: -; CDR3nt: TGTGCCAGCAGCCAAGACACAGCACAAGAGACCCAGTACTTC; CDR3aa: CASSQDTAQETQYF
v_gene: TRBV5-5; j_gene: TRBJ2-3; abundance: -; d_gene: TRBD1; CDR3nt: TGTGCCAGCAGCCCGACAGGGGACACAGATACGCAGTATTTT; CDR3aa: CASSPTGDTDTQYF
v_gene: TRBV28; j_gene: TRBJ1-4; abundance: -; d_gene: -; CDR3nt: TGTGCCAGCAGCAAAACGGACTCCCGAAAAGGGCTGTTTTTT; CDR3aa: CASSKTDSRKGLFF
v_gene: TRBV6-1; j_gene: TRBJ2-1; abundance: -; d_gene: -; CDR3nt: TGTGCCAAAATGGGACCGAACAATGAGCAGTTCTTC; CDR3aa: CAKMGPNNEQFF
v_gene: TRBV28; j_gene: TRBJ1-5; abundance: few; d_gene: TRBD1; CDR3nt: TGTGCCAACTCACAGGGGAGAGGCAATCAGCCCCAGCATTTT; CDR3aa: CANSQGRGNQPQHF
v_gene: TRBV28; j_gene: TRBJ2-1; abundance: -; d_gene: -; CDR3nt: TGTGCCAGCAAGGGGCTAGCGCCACGCTCCTACAATGAGCAGTTCTTC; CDR3aa: CASKGLAPRSYNEQFF
v_gene: TRBV2; j_gene: TRBJ2-7; abundance: few; d_gene: -; CDR3nt: TGTGCCTGTGATGGGGGCGAGCAGTACTTC; CDR3aa: CACDGGEQYF
v_gene: TRBV4-1; j_gene: TRBJ2-2; abundance: -; d_gene: -; CDR3nt: TGCGCCAGCAGCCCGCGGACGGCAGGGTCGCCCGGGGAGCTGTTTTTT; CDR3aa: CASSPRTAGSPGELFF
v_gene: TRBV3-1; j_gene: TRBJ2-7; abundance: -; d_gene: TRBD2; CDR3nt: TGTGCCAGCAGCCAGGGGCTAGCGGGGGACTACGAGCAGTACTTC; CDR3aa: CASSQGLAGDYEQYF
v_gene: TRBV29-1; j_gene: TRBJ2-1; abundance: few; d_gene: -; CDR3nt: TGCAGCGTTGATCTGCAGGCTGGGAATGAGCAGTTCTTC; CDR3aa: CSVDLQAGNEQFF
v_gene: TRBV10-3; j_gene: TRBJ2-6; abundance: -; d_gene: -; CDR3nt: TGTGCCATCACTGCTATTGTGCAAAAGTCTGGGGCCAACGTCCTGACTTTC; CDR3aa: CAITAIVQKSGANVLTF
v_gene: TRBV12-3/TRBV12-4; j_gene: TRBJ2-2; abundance: few; d_gene: -; CDR3nt: TGTGCCCGAGGGACACCGAACACCGGGGAGCTGTTTTTT; CDR3aa: CARGTPNTGELFF
v_gene: TRBV7-3; j_gene: TRBJ2-3; abundance: -; d_gene: -; CDR3nt: TGTGCCAGCAGCCGTTTCAGAGATACGCAGTATTTT; CDR3aa: CASSRFRDTQYF
v_gene: TRBV10-3; j_gene: TRBJ2-7; abundance: -; d_gene: TRBD1; CDR3nt: TGTGCCAACGGGGACAGTGGACGGGCTCCAGACGAGCAGTACTTC; CDR3aa: CANGDSGRAPDEQYF
v_gene: TRBV7-9; j_gene: TRBJ2-5; abundance: many; d_gene: TRBD1; CDR3nt: TGTGCCAGCAGCGAAACCGGGACAGGGGAAGAGACCCAGTACTTC; CDR3aa: CASSETGTGEETQYF
v_gene: TRBV5-1; j_gene: TRBJ2-5; abundance: -; d_gene: TRBD2; CDR3nt: TGCGCCAGCAGCTTTGCGGGGGGGCCCTTAGAGACCCAGTACTTC; CDR3aa: CASSFAGGPLETQYF
v_gene: TRBV20-1; j_gene: TRBJ2-5; abundance: -; d_gene: TRBD2; CDR3nt: TGCAGTGCTAGAGGGGGGACTAGCGGGGTAGAGACCCAGTACTTC; CDR3aa: CSARGGTSGVETQYF
v_gene: TRBV6-1; j_gene: TRBJ2-5; abundance: few; d_gene: -; CDR3nt: TGTGCCAGCAGTGAAGCCTCGGAGACCCAGTACTTC; CDR3aa: CASSEASETQYF
v_gene: TRBV7-9; j_gene: TRBJ2-7; abundance: few; d_gene: TRBD2; CDR3nt: TGTGCCAGCAGCTTAGAGGGACTAGCGGACTACGAGCAGTACTTC; CDR3aa: CASSLEGLADYEQYF
v_gene: TRBV29-1; j_gene: TRBJ2-2; abundance: few; d_gene: -; CDR3nt: TGCAGCGGGAGGGGAGAGAACACCGGGGAGCTGTTTTTT; CDR3aa: CSGRGENTGELFF
v_gene: TRBV28; j_gene: TRBJ2-7; abundance: many; d_gene: -; CDR3nt: TGTGCCAGCAGTTTATCCCACAGGGTACCAGACTTC; CDR3aa: CASSLSHRVPDF
v_gene: TRBV20-1; j_gene: TRBJ2-5; abundance: -; d_gene: -; CDR3nt: TGCAGTGCTCGATGGATCGGGCAAGAGACCCAGTACTTC; CDR3aa: CSARWIGQETQYF
v_gene: TRBV24-1; j_gene: TRBJ2-1; abundance: -; d_gene: -; CDR3nt: TGTGCCACCAGCCAGAAAGGGGCCGGCTCCTACAATGAGCAGTTCTTC; CDR3aa: CATSQKGAGSYNEQFF
v_gene: TRBV7-2; j_gene: TRBJ2-1; abundance: many; d_gene: -; CDR3nt: TGTGCCAGCAGTCTTAGCTCCTACAATGAGCAGTTCTTC; CDR3aa: CASSLSSYNEQFF
v_gene: TRBV7-2; j_gene: TRBJ2-1; abundance: -; d_gene: TRBD2; CDR3nt: TGTGCCAGCAGCATGAGCGGGAGGGCGAAAAATGAGCAGTTCTTC; CDR3aa: CASSMSGRAKNEQFF
v_gene: TRBV5-1; j_gene: TRBJ2-3; abundance: few; d_gene: TRBD1; CDR3nt: TGCGCCAGCAGCACGCAGGGGGTCACAGCGGATACGCAGTATTTT; CDR3aa: CASSTQGVTADTQYF
v_gene: TRBV5-1; j_gene: TRBJ1-2; abundance: few; d_gene: TRBD1; CDR3nt: TGCGCCAGCAGCTTAGACAGGGGTAGAGGCTACACCTTC; CDR3aa: CASSLDRGRGYTF
v_gene: TRBV5-6; j_gene: TRBJ2-5; abundance: -; d_gene: TRBD2; CDR3nt: TGTGCCAGCAGCTCCTTGCAGCGGGGGGGCCCTCAGACCCAGTACTTC; CDR3aa: CASSSLQRGGPQTQYF
v_gene: TRBV9; j_gene: TRBJ2-7; abundance: few; d_gene: TRBD2; CDR3nt: TGTGCCAGCAGCGCCACCGGGACTAGCGACGAGCAGTACTTC; CDR3aa: CASSATGTSDEQYF
v_gene: TRBV7-9; j_gene: TRBJ2-7; abundance: -; d_gene: -; CDR3nt: TGTGCCAGCAGCTTAGATGGGCCCGAGCAGTACTTC; CDR3aa: CASSLDGPEQYF
v_gene: TRBV5-1; j_gene: TRBJ1-4; abundance: -; d_gene: -; CDR3nt: TGCGCCAGCAGCTTGGGACACGAAAGAGAAAAACTGTTTTTT; CDR3aa: CASSLGHEREKLFF
v_gene: TRBV12-3/TRBV12-4; j_gene: TRBJ1-1; abundance: once; d_gene: -; CDR3nt: TGTGCCAGCAGGAGTGGTAGAGAAGCTTTCTTT; CDR3aa: CASRSGREAFF